This T cell receptor beta chain was identified in a study of beta chain features in type 1 diabetes. Study at large: Regarding age, gender and cell yields, patients proved similar to healthy donors.

The CDR3 length is 16 residues. Germline lookup yields CDR1 MNHEY and CDR2 SVGAGI. cDNA synthesis used the whole RNA isolate, giving expressed TCRB sequences. TCRdb's table, derived via immunoSEQ multiplex PCR, lists solely in-frame clones and lacks some. Of tens of thousands of clones detected, under 45% appear once; the ten largest clones hold roughly 1.4%. General observations from the study: Individuals with type 1 diabetes displayed fewer insertions and more deletions at VDJ junctions. Patients with Type 1 diabetes showed moderately but significantly shorter TCRB CDR3s in all four CD4+ subsets.

A remark on this clone: Its antigen is as yet unknown.

Sequencing was carried out using Tregs from blood. This TCR was recovered from a man aged 30 to 39 with type 1 diabetes. J is TRBJ2-5 and V is TRBV6-5; 7 positions agree with TRBD1. The J call may not be correct, given that the DNA end is closer to TRBJ2-7. DNA for the CDR3: TGTGCCAGCAGTTACTTCACAGGGGAGTGGCCCTACGAGCAGTACTTC. Amino acid sequence: CASSYFTGEWPYEQYF.